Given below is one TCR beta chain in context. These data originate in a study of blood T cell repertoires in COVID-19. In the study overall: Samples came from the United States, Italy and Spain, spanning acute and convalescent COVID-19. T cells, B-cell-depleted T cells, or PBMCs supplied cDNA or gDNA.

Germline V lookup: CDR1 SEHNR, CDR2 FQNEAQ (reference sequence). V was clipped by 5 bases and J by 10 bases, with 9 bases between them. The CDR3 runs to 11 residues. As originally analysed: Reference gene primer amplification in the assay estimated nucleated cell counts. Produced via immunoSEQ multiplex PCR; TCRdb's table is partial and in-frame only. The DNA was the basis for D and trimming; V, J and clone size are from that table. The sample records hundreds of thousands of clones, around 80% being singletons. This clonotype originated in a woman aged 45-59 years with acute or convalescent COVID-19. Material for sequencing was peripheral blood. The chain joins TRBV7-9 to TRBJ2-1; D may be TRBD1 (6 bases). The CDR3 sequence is CASSTQGEQFF. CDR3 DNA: TGTGCCAGCAGCACACAGGGAGAGCAGTTCTTC.